This T cell receptor (beta chain) was recovered during a study of blood T cell repertoires in COVID-19. Study details: The United States, Italy and Spain were the sources of the acute and convalescent COVID-19 samples. T cells, B-cell-depleted T cells, or PBMCs supplied cDNA or gDNA.

CDR3 size: 13 residues. Germline V lookup: CDR1 SEHNR, CDR2 FQNEAQ (reference sequence). The V gene lost 7 bases and the J gene lost 5 bases, with 14 bases spanning the gap. In the original analysis: Amplification with reference gene primers provided the estimates of nucleated cell counts. Generated by immunoSEQ multiplex PCR, the TCRdb table keeps only in-frame clones and is missing some. The V and J calls and clone size were taken over from that table, and D and trimming were inferred from the DNA. The data show just under 55,000 clones, 90% seen once. The table lists this clone with a count of one.

The chain links TRBV7-9 to TRBJ1-2, with D perhaps TRBD1 (6 bases). Specimen: peripheral blood. The source of this sequence is a woman aged 40 to 50 with active COVID-19. CDR3 sequence (DNA): TGTGCCAGCACCGAGACAGGATTGTATGGCTACACCTTC. It translates to CASTETGLYGYTF. The whole variable domain, filled in from reference TRBV7-9 and TRBJ1-2, reads DTGVSQNPRHKITKRGQNVTFRCDPISEHNRLYWYRQTLGQGPEFLTYFQNEAQLEKSRLLSDRFSAERPKGSFSTLEIQRTEQGDSAMYLCASTETGLYGYTFGSGTRLTVV.